Listed below are T cell receptor beta chains from one sample, sequenced in a study of siplizumab effects on memory and regulatory T cells. Profiled with immunoSEQ multiplex PCR; TCRdb holds only in-frame clones, not every one. The repertoire holds over 95,000 clones, 93% seen once, with around 0.16% in the top ten. Sequenced: non-Treg CD4+ T cells sorted from blood. Receptors were obtained from a human donor in good health. The conserved cysteine and the conserved F or W are not part of the CDR3 here.

V gene: TRBV28
CDR3 protein: ASSPETGREQY

V gene: TRBV10-3
CDR3 protein: AISAGTGYNEQF

V gene: TRBV6-5
CDR3 protein: ASSYGGQGAYEQY

V gene: TRBV7-3
CDR3 protein: ASSLGPAMNTEAF

V gene: TRBV6-1
CDR3 protein: ASTVPPRGTGEAF

V gene: TRBV5-5
CDR3 protein: ASSIASGANVLT

V gene: TRBV14
CDR3 protein: ASSPSTGGNTEAF

V gene: TRBV21-1
CDR3 protein: ASSEGGTGASNYGYT

V gene: TRBV5-6
CDR3 protein: ASRPGGRGYNEQF

V gene: TRBV10-3
CDR3 protein: AISESGYNQPQH

V gene: TRBV5-4
CDR3 protein: ASSLDPGQAGEQY

V gene: TRBV19
CDR3 protein: ASSFSRTNEKLF

V gene: TRBV5-1
CDR3 protein: ASSTGGSTDTQY

V gene: TRBV27
CDR3 protein: ASSFILQGATNEKLF

V gene: TRBV18
CDR3 protein: ASSRGAYEQY

V gene: TRBV5-1
CDR3 protein: ASSPAQETQY

V gene: TRBV28
CDR3 protein: ASSLQAFSGNTIY

V gene: TRBV2
CDR3 protein: ASSALPSLAGGGNTQY

V gene: TRBV19
CDR3 protein: ASRHSGQARAKNIQY

V gene: TRBV7-6
CDR3 protein: ASSLAEGASYEQY

V gene: TRBV5-4
CDR3 protein: ASSEQGEGTEAF

V gene: TRBV2
CDR3 protein: ASSLGPGPSSYNSPLH

V gene: TRBV7-6
CDR3 protein: ASSPLGGSNEKLF

V gene: TRBV18
CDR3 protein: ASSPPLDNEQF

V gene: TRBV29-1
CDR3 protein: SVTSVRGKYEQY

V gene: TRBV19
CDR3 protein: ATRGQMDSPLH

V gene: TRBV9
CDR3 protein: ASSGMQGAPGNTIY

V gene: TRBV7-2
CDR3 protein: ASSLSGHTGELF

V gene: TRBV7-2
CDR3 protein: ASSARQASTGELF

V gene: TRBV5-4
CDR3 protein: ASSPSGGKYEQY

V gene: TRBV6-5
CDR3 protein: ASSIRDRANGYT

V gene: TRBV4-1
CDR3 protein: ASSPGGLAGNTDTQY

V gene: TRBV18
CDR3 protein: ASSPGNGGSTDTQY

V gene: TRBV5-1
CDR3 protein: ASSPAGQGNNEQF

V gene: TRBV7-9
CDR3 protein: ASSPRLAGTQETQY

V gene: TRBV5-1
CDR3 protein: ASSGVISTDTQY

V gene: TRBV28
CDR3 protein: ASSLTPGTAHYEQY

V gene: TRBV11-2
CDR3 protein: ASSLSGTVDSPLH

V gene: TRBV10-2
CDR3 protein: ASSDRDSQETQY

V gene: TRBV10-2
CDR3 protein: ASSETGQGSYT

V gene: TRBV19
CDR3 protein: ASSRRPQRTNPETQY

V gene: TRBV7-3
CDR3 protein: ASSLAGYTYNEQF

V gene: TRBV28
CDR3 protein: ASSRTIYEQY

V gene: TRBV5-1
CDR3 protein: ASSSSGTGRGMAF

V gene: TRBV10-3
CDR3 protein: AISESTTGQETQY

V gene: TRBV7-9
CDR3 protein: ASSSGSGGRGTQY